The next 7 T cell receptor beta chains were all read from a single sample in a study of blood T cell repertoires in COVID-19. The repertoire was sequenced with immunoSEQ multiplex PCR; TCRdb's copy has only in-frame clones and lacks some. The sample contains tens of thousands of clones, more than 60% of which appear only once. Sequencing was carried out using peripheral blood. These receptors all stem from a human donor in a cohort sampled during active COVID-19.

The chain employs TRBV11-3 and TRBJ2-1, with 9 bases that match TRBD1. The germline V gene has CDR1 SGHNT and CDR2 YENEEA. This CDR3 spans 16 amino acids. V lost 4 bases to trimming and J lost 5 bases; unmatched junction nucleotides: 9. The CDR3 is CASSSHGGQGNNEQFF. The CDR3 nucleotides are TGTGCCAGCAGCTCCCATGGGGGACAGGGTAACAATGAGCAGTTCTTC.

Points on this clone: The junction does not match germline at one end; this may be a read error. The chain has TRBV7-7 and TRBJ2-2, with unresolved D. From germline, CDR1 is SSHAT and CDR2 FNYEAQ (reference sequence). The CDR3 sequence is 15 residues long. The CDR3 DNA follows: TGTGCTAGCAGCGCCCTCGCGGTTAACACCGGGGAGCTGTTTTTT. It encodes CASSALAVNTGELFF.

The gene calls are TRBV2 and TRBJ1-2; D uncertain. Trimming took off 5 bases at V and 7 bases at J, with 14 bases between the two ends. Germline CDR1 reads SNHLY; CDR2 reads FYNNEI. The CDR3 spans 13 residues. The CDR3 is CASSPRPISGYTF. The CDR3 region has the DNA TGTGCCAGCAGTCCCCGCCCTATCTCTGGCTACACCTTC.

The count of this clone is one. Here the CDR3 reads CASSPNDRAHEQYF. The CDR3 DNA reads TGTGCCAGCAGCCCGAACGACAGGGCCCACGAGCAGTACTTC. The genes are TRBV7-2 and TRBJ2-7; 7 bases line up with TRBD1. Per the germline V gene, CDR1 is SGHTA and CDR2 is FQGNSA. Trimming cost V 5 bases and J 5 bases; bases outside gene matches: 9. The CDR3 has 14 amino acids. The complete variable domain, with remaining parts taken from reference TRBV7-2 and TRBJ2-7, reads GAGVSQSPSNKVTEKGKDVELRCDPISGHTALYWYRQSLGQGLEFLIYFQGNSAPDKSGLPSDRFSAERTGGSVSTLTIQRTQQEDSAVYLCASSPNDRAHEQYFGPGTRLTVT.

This chain uses TRBV28 with TRBJ1-2, with 8 nucleotides matching TRBD1. This CDR3 has 16 amino acids. The V gene's germline CDR1 is MDHEN and CDR2 SYDVKM. J lost 8 bases, V lost 4 bases, and 15 bases had no gene match. As DNA, the CDR3 is TGTGCCAGCAGTTCCCCCACGGGACAGGTCGACTGGGGCTACACCTTC. Its translation: CASSSPTGQVDWGYTF.

The chain is built from TRBV3-1 (or the pseudogene TRBV3-2) and TRBJ2-1; D is possibly TRBD2 (5 bases). Germline values: CDR1 LGHDT, CDR2 YNNKEL (reference sequence). Trimming removed 5 bases at V and 10 bases at J, with 9 bases between. The CDR3 is 11 residues long. CDR3 bases: TGTGCCAGCAGCGGGAGTAGAGAGCAGTTCTTC. Translating it yields CASSGSREQFF.

The chain joins TRBV19 to TRBJ2-2; 7 nucleotides align to TRBD1. Germline-derived CDR1 and CDR2 are LNHDA and SQIVND (reference sequence). This CDR3 has 14 amino acids. Germline trimming cut 4 bases from V and 6 bases from J; bases unmatched to any gene: 5. Written as DNA, the CDR3 is TGTGCCAGTAGTACAACCGGACAGGCCGGGGAGCTGTTTTTT. Protein sequence: CASSTTGQAGELFF.